This T cell receptor beta chain was obtained from a study of breast tumors, draining lymph nodes, adjacent tissues. The CDR3 extends over 16 amino acids. Germline V gives CDR1 SGHRS, CDR2 YFSETQ. V shed 1 base and J 7 bases; nucleotides not matched to a gene: 7. Axillary draining lymph nodes of breast cancer patients supplied the node samples. At least ten counts were recorded for this clonotype. TCRdb itself ran the multiplex PCR reads through MiXCR, one entry per CDR3 protein. The sample has 100,000 or so distinct CDR3 sequences, 21% seen once; the top ten hold less than 1.5%. The source of this sequence is a female donor with breast cancer. Some clones in this sample may be carry-over from other donors' samples. The specimen was axillary lymph node tissue. The genes are TRBV5-1 and TRBJ2-1; the match to TRBD2 covers 11 bases. In DNA, the CDR3 is TGCGCCAGCAGCTTGTCCACTAGCGGGAGTATGAATGAGCAGTTCTTC. Translation: CASSLSTSGSMNEQFF.